These 21 T cell receptor beta chains were sequenced from one sample in a study of cytomegalovirus exposure and HLA in healthy donors (dated by TCRdb to about 2017). Library prep was done by the immunoSEQ multiplex PCR assay. For the multiplex PCR, a mixture combining 60 forward primers for TCR Vbeta segments and 13 reverse primers for TCR Jbeta segments was used. What TCRdb holds here is the immuneACCESS table cut down to in-frame rearrangements. Part of the clones is not present; checked against another copy, under half of the missing clones reflect an unresolved V gene, and the others are unexplained. The sample data list roughly 130,000 clones, and about 74% of these were observed just once. The ten largest clones capture almost 6% of the sample. Sequenced: PBMCs. The receptors derive from a woman aged 45-60 years in good health and CMV-seropositive.

The gene calls are TRBV2 and TRBJ2-7, with 11 bases that match TRBD1. V lost 9 bases to trimming and J lost 3 bases; unmatched junction nucleotides: 10. The CDR3 length is 15 residues. Germline V gives CDR1 SNHLY, CDR2 FYNNEI. The CDR3 sequence is CASSLSGTGGYEQYF. CDR3 in DNA: TGTGCCAGTTCCCTATCCGGGACAGGGGGCTACGAGCAGTACTTC.

This clone was observed once. This rearrangement joins TRBV7-9 to TRBJ2-1, with D maybe TRBD1 (5 bases). CDR3 length equals 15 residues. In germline, CDR1 is SEHNR, CDR2 FQNEAQ (reference sequence). Trimming removed 3 bases from V and 2 bases from J, with 11 bases in between. The CDR3 bases are TGTGCCAGCAGCTTTTCACAGGAACCCTACAATGAGCAGTTCTTC. This encodes CASSFSQEPYNEQFF.

J is TRBJ2-1 and V is TRBV19; possibly TRBD1 for D (5 bases). V shed 6 bases and J shed 9 bases, with 9 bases lying between them. In germline, CDR1 is LNHDA, CDR2 SQIVND (reference sequence). The CDR3 runs to 11 residues. In DNA form, the CDR3 reads TGTGCCAGTAGACGAACAGGTGAGCAGTTCTTC. It is translated as CASRRTGEQFF.

V is TRBV5-6 and J is TRBJ1-5; 8 bases map to TRBD1. CDR3 length equals 14 residues. CDR1 is SGHDT and CDR2 is YYEEEE in the germline V gene. V dropped 3 bases and J dropped 5; count of bases not matched to a gene: 4. Written as DNA, the CDR3 is TGTGCCAGCAGCTCGGGACAGGCCTATCAGCCCCAGCATTTT. Translating it yields CASSSGQAYQPQHF.

The chain joins TRBV4-1 to TRBJ2-1; weak D call: TRBD2 (5 bases). The length of the CDR3 is 18 residues. Trimming removed 0 bases at V and 6 bases at J, with 21 bases between. Germline V CDR1 and CDR2: MGHRA, YSYEKL. The CDR3 nucleotides read TGCGCCAGCAGCCAAGACCGGACGGCCGCAGGAGGCCGCAATGAGCAGTTCTTC. The encoded protein is CASSQDRTAAGGRNEQFF.

In this sample, this clone turned up once. The chain links TRBV7-2 to TRBJ1-6; no clear D. Trimming cost V 2 bases and J 5 bases, with 10 bases left between them. CDR1 and CDR2 from the germline V gene are SGHTA and FQGNSA. This CDR3 spans 15 amino acids. CDR3 nucleotide sequence: TGTGCCAGCAGCTTAACGCAGGCCAATAATTCACCCCTCCACTTT. This translates into CASSLTQANNSPLHF.

The rearrangement uses TRBV18 and TRBJ1-2, with unresolved D. Germline CDR1 reads KGHSH; CDR2 reads LQKENI. V was shortened by 3 bases and J by 4 bases, with 9 bases between the two germline ends. This CDR3 contains 13 residues. CDR3 sequence (DNA): TGTGCCAGCTCACCCGGGAGTTCCTATGGCTACACCTTC. Translating it yields CASSPGSSYGYTF.

The V gene is TRBV7-2, the J gene TRBJ2-5; weak D call: TRBD2 (5 bases). Trimming stripped 3 bases from V and 5 bases from J, with 10 bases between. Germline CDR1 is SGHTA and CDR2 is FQGNSA. CDR3 length: 13 residues. The CDR3 DNA sequence: TGTGCCAGCAGCTTGTCTAGCTGGGAGACCCAGTACTTC. Protein: CASSLSSWETQYF. The variable domain in full, completed from reference TRBV7-2 and TRBJ2-5, reads GAGVSQSPSNKVTEKGKDVELRCDPISGHTALYWYRQSLGQGLEFLIYFQGNSAPDKSGLPSDRFSAERTGGSVSTLTIQRTQQEDSAVYLCASSLSSWETQYFGPGTRLLVL.

This clone appeared a few times. The rearrangement uses TRBV4-1 and TRBJ1-4, with 8 bases aligning to TRBD1. Germline V gene sequence: CDR1 MGHRA, CDR2 YSYEKL. There are 16 residues in the CDR3. The V and J ends lost 0 bases and 7 bases, in that order; junction bases with no gene match: 7. The DNA for the CDR3 is TGCGCCAGCAGCCAAGAGAGGACAGGGTGGGTTGAAAAACTGTTTTTT. Amino acids: CASSQERTGWVEKLFF.

This sequence joins TRBV30 and TRBJ1-6; D gene unclear. The length of the CDR3 is 13 residues. V shed 4 bases and J shed 6 bases, with 10 bases lying between them. Germline V CDR1 and CDR2: GTSNPN, SVGIG (reference sequence). The CDR3 nucleotides read TGTGCCTGGACCGTCGGTACTAATTCACCCCTCCACTTT. It encodes CAWTVGTNSPLHF.

The chain uses TRBV27 and TRBJ1-4, with a weak D call TRBD1 (6 bases). CDR1 is MNHEY and CDR2 is SMNVEV in the germline V gene (reference sequence). The CDR3 is 14 amino acids. Trimming took 6 bases from V and 8 from J, leaving 16 bases between them. The CDR3 loop reads CASRSTGGTEKLFF. For the CDR3, the DNA is TGTGCCAGCAGGTCGACAGGTGGGACAGAAAAACTGTTTTTT.

The J gene is TRBJ1-5, the V gene TRBV19, with TRBD1 as a possible D gene (6 bases). V was pared by 6 bases and J by 5 bases, with 11 bases between. The CDR3 runs to 13 residues. Germline CDR1 LNHDA, CDR2 SQIVND (reference sequence). CDR3 nucleotides: TGTGCCAGTAGCTTCGCAGGGGATCAGCCCCAGCATTTT. Its protein product is CASSFAGDQPQHF.

The rearrangement uses TRBV11-3 and TRBJ2-7; 7 bases line up with TRBD2. The length of the CDR3 is 15 residues. V was pared by 0 bases and J by 5 bases, with 7 bases of the junction left unmatched. CDR1 and CDR2 (germline): SGHNT, YENEEA. The CDR3 loop reads CASSLEWGGNHEQYF. DNA of the CDR3: TGTGCCAGCAGCTTAGAATGGGGAGGGAACCACGAGCAGTACTTC. Full variable domain (remainder filled in from reference TRBV11-3 and TRBJ2-7): EAGVVQSPRYKIIEKKQPVAFWCNPISGHNTLYWYLQNLGQGPELLIRYENEEAVDDSQLPKDRFSAERLKGVDSTLKIQPAELGDSAVYLCASSLEWGGNHEQYFGPGTRLTVT.

J is TRBJ1-3 and V is TRBV7-6, with TRBD1 matching over 7 bases. Losses at the gene ends were 4 bases for V and 0 bases for J; bases not matched to a gene: 6. The germline gives CDR1 SGHVS, CDR2 FNYEAQ. CDR3 size: 16 residues. In nucleotides, the CDR3 is TGTGCCAGCAGCTCAGAAACAGGGGCCTCTGGAAACACCATATATTTT. Its protein product is CASSSETGASGNTIYF.

The chain has TRBV13 and TRBJ1-3; D not certain. The CDR3 has 14 amino acids. Germline V gene data show CDR1 as PRHDT and CDR2 as FYEKMQ (reference sequence). V dropped 8 bases and J dropped 3 bases, with 14 bases sitting between them. This CDR3 is CASGRGRVGNTIYF. CDR3 in DNA: TGTGCCAGCGGCCGAGGGAGGGTTGGAAACACCATATATTTT.

This chain joins TRBV29-1 and TRBJ1-1; D might be TRBD1 (5 bases). V lost 6 bases and J 1 base, leaving 12 bases between the germline ends. This CDR3 region has 13 residues. Germline V gives CDR1 SQVTM, CDR2 ANQGSEA. CDR3: CSVSPRENTEAFF. Here the CDR3 DNA reads TGCAGCGTGTCCCCCAGGGAGAACACTGAAGCTTTCTTT.

This clone appeared a few times. V is TRBV28 and J is TRBJ1-5; D call uncertain. The length of the CDR3 is 13 residues. Germline-derived CDR1 and CDR2 are MDHEN and SYDVKM. V was clipped by 6 bases and J by 2 bases, with 8 bases between them. The CDR3 sequence is CASSLSGNQPQHF. CDR3 bases: TGTGCCAGCAGCCTATCGGGCAATCAGCCCCAGCATTTT.

The V gene is TRBV6-4, the J gene TRBJ1-1; 7 positions match TRBD1. Germline CDR1 MRHNA, CDR2 SNTAGT. This CDR3 has 14 amino acids. V was clipped by 7 bases and J by 3 bases; unmatched bases: 8. The CDR3, as DNA: TGTGCCAGCATGCTGGTGCAGGGGGACACTGAAGCTTTCTTT. Its translation is CASMLVQGDTEAFF.

V gene TRBV6-5 combines with J gene TRBJ2-7, with 10 bases identical to TRBD1. The CDR3 covers 14 residues. Per the germline V gene, CDR1 is MNHEY and CDR2 is SVGAGI. J gave up 6 bases and V 4 bases, and 6 bases lay outside the gene matches. This CDR3 reads CASSSDRGRSEQYF. The CDR3 DNA sequence: TGTGCCAGCAGTTCCGACAGGGGGCGCTCCGAGCAGTACTTC.

As for this clone: Its ends do not fully match the called genes, so a read error is possible. This chain uses TRBV7-9 with TRBJ2-2; D possibly corresponds to TRBD1 (6 bases). The CDR3 loop spans 15 amino acids. The germline V gene has CDR1 SEHNR and CDR2 FQNEAQ (reference sequence). In nucleotides, the CDR3 is TGTGCCAGCAGCTTAAGAACAGGGAACCCCGGGGAGCTGTTTTTT. Translating gives CASSLRTGNPGELFF.

This clone was seen only once. This chain uses TRBV5-1 with TRBJ2-5; D is possibly TRBD2 (5 bases). Trimming pared 0 bases from V and 2 bases from J, leaving 8 bases between. The CDR3 runs 14 residues. Germline-derived CDR1 and CDR2 are SGHRS and YFSETQ. CDR3 in DNA: TGCGCCAGCAGCTTGGGAGGGATACAAGAGACCCAGTACTTC. Translation gives CASSLGGIQETQYF.